This passage covers 13 T cell receptor beta chains from one sample sequenced in a study of cytomegalovirus exposure and HLA in healthy donors (dated by TCRdb to between 2016 and 2019). The library was obtained by the immunoSEQ multiplex PCR assay. A mixture of 60 forward primers for TCR Vbeta segments and 13 reverse primers for TCR Jbeta segments was used in the multiplex PCR. Sourced from immuneACCESS, this table was stored by TCRdb with only in-frame sequences that have V and J called. A share of the clones is absent; for the studies checked, an unresolved V gene accounts for under half, and the remainder has no known explanation. This sample comprises approximately 140,000 clones, over 70% of them detected only once. The ten largest account for roughly 4% of the sample. Sequenced: PBMCs. Source of these receptors: a middle-aged woman in good health and CMV-seronegative.

The chain is built from TRBV5-1 and TRBJ2-5, with D maybe TRBD2 (6 bases). V lost 0 bases and J 3 bases, leaving 12 bases between the germline ends. The CDR3 length is 15 residues. Germline lookup yields CDR1 SGHRS and CDR2 YFSETQ. The CDR3 nucleotides are TGCGCCAGCAGCTTGGTGGGGACTGAAAAAGAGACCCAGTACTTC. Its translation: CASSLVGTEKETQYF.

V usage is TRBV9 and J usage is TRBJ2-5; maybe TRBD2 (7 bases). V shed 6 bases and J shed 1 base, with 16 bases lying between them. The CDR3 covers 15 residues. The germline V gene has CDR1 SGDLS and CDR2 YYNGEE. The CDR3 region has the DNA TGTGCCAGCACCCAGTGGGGGGGGCCCCAAGAGACCCAGTACTTC. Its translation: CASTQWGGPQETQYF. Combining the CDR3 with reference TRBV9 and TRBJ2-5 gives the whole variable domain DSGVTQTPKHLITATGQRVTLRCSPRSGDLSVYWYQQSLDQGLQFLIQYYNGEERAKGNILERFSAQQFPDLHSELNLSSLELGDSALYFCASTQWGGPQETQYFGPGTRLLVL.

This clone occurred a few times. The chain employs TRBV28 and TRBJ1-1, with D possibly being TRBD1 (5 bases). Trimming removed 5 bases from V and 6 bases from J, with 16 bases in between. The CDR3 extends over 14 amino acids. Germline-derived CDR1 and CDR2 are MDHEN and SYDVKM. CDR3: CASSIYGTGSEAFF. The CDR3 region has the DNA TGTGCCAGCAGTATCTACGGAACAGGATCTGAAGCTTTCTTT.

V is TRBV5-8 and J is TRBJ1-4, with a tentative D call TRBD1 (5 bases). Germline-derived CDR1 and CDR2 are SGHTS and YDEGEE. The V end lost 1 base, the J end lost 4 bases, and 11 bases lay between the germline ends. The CDR3 has 15 residues. The CDR3 DNA is TGTGCCAGCAGCTTGTTGGGGCAGAATAATGAAAAACTGTTTTTT. Translation: CASSLLGQNNEKLFF.

The J gene is TRBJ1-5, the V gene TRBV14; D perhaps matches TRBD1 (5 bases). This CDR3 is 12 amino acids long. V lost 2 bases, J lost 11 bases, and 10 bases lay in between. Germline V gives CDR1 SGHDN, CDR2 FVKESK. The CDR3 protein is CASSQLGGAQHF. The CDR3, as DNA: TGTGCCAGCAGCCAACTCGGGGGAGCCCAGCATTTT.

The chain joins TRBV9 to TRBJ1-1; tentatively, D is TRBD1 (6 bases). V lost 3 bases to trimming and J lost 1 base, with 10 bases between them. The germline CDR1 and CDR2 sequences are SGDLS and YYNGEE. This CDR3 comprises 14 residues. In DNA, the CDR3 is TGTGCCAGCAGCGCGGACAGCCAGAACACTGAAGCTTTCTTT. Amino acid sequence: CASSADSQNTEAFF.

The rearrangement uses TRBV5-4 and TRBJ1-1, with D hard to call. V gave up 1 base and J gave up 1 base, with 8 bases separating them. Germline loops: CDR1 SGHNT, CDR2 YYREEE (reference sequence). The CDR3 contains 14 residues. In DNA form, the CDR3 reads TGTGCCAGCAGCTTGAGTACAGCGAACACTGAAGCTTTCTTT. Translated, it gives CASSLSTANTEAFF.

This clone was seen only once. This sequence joins TRBV6-1 and TRBJ2-7; the match to TRBD2 covers 15 bases. Trimming removed 4 bases from V and 4 bases from J; junction bases left unmatched: 2. The CDR3 sequence is 15 residues long. Germline-derived CDR1 and CDR2 are MNHNS and SASEGT. The CDR3 region is CASSGGTSGRYEQYF. The CDR3 DNA reads TGTGCCAGCAGTGGTGGGACTAGCGGGAGGTACGAGCAGTACTTC.

The J gene is TRBJ2-7, the V gene TRBV5-5, with 8 bases matching TRBD2. Germline CDR1 is SGHKS and CDR2 is YYEKEE (reference sequence). The V segment lost 0 bases and the J segment 3 bases; nucleotides outside the gene matches: 8. The CDR3 is made up of 16 amino acids. Here the CDR3 DNA reads TGTGCCAGCAGCTTGGCCGGGGGGGCCGGGGTCTACGAGCAGTACTTC. Its protein product is CASSLAGGAGVYEQYF.

This chain links TRBV9 with TRBJ1-4; D might be TRBD1 (6 bases). The CDR3 has 15 amino acids. From germline, CDR1 is SGDLS and CDR2 YYNGEE. Deletions cut 0 bases from V and 6 bases from J, with 12 bases between. The CDR3 nucleotides are TGTGCCAGCAGCGTAGGAATCAGGACAGATGAAAAACTGTTTTTT. Translated: CASSVGIRTDEKLFF.

The CDR3 loop is CSVWGQGASGGETQYF. Here the CDR3 DNA reads TGCAGCGTATGGGGACAGGGGGCTAGCGGGGGGGAGACCCAGTACTTC. This chain links TRBV29-1 with TRBJ2-5; the D gene is possibly TRBD1 (12 bases). The CDR3 runs 16 residues. The V gene lost 6 bases and the J gene lost 5 bases, with 25 bases spanning the gap. The germline V gene has CDR1 SQVTM and CDR2 ANQGSEA.

This clone has more than one count but fewer than ten. V is TRBV6-6 and J is TRBJ1-1; 7 bases are a match to TRBD1. J was trimmed by 3 bases and V by 5 bases; bases with no gene match: 3. CDR1 MNHNY and CDR2 SVGAGI come from the germline V gene (reference sequence). This CDR3 has 13 amino acids. The CDR3 is CASSMTGYTEAFF. For the CDR3, the DNA is TGTGCCAGCAGTATGACAGGGTACACTGAAGCTTTCTTT.

This clone came up a few times. The chain couples TRBV2 to TRBJ1-4, with 9 bases identical to TRBD1. The CDR3 contains 13 residues. J gave up 4 bases and V 7 bases, and 1 base lay outside the gene matches. Per the germline V gene, CDR1 is SNHLY and CDR2 is FYNNEI. For the CDR3, the DNA is TGTGCCAGCAAGGGACAGGGTAATGAAAAACTGTTTTTT. Its translation is CASKGQGNEKLFF.